These 22 T cell receptor beta chains share one sample of origin, sequenced in a study of T cell changes during pregnancy in multiple sclerosis. Libraries were prepared by immunoSEQ multiplex PCR; TCRdb keeps only in-frame clonotypes and omits some of them. The profile shows tens of thousands of clones, approximately 93% of them singletons. The specimen comprised CD8+ T cells from peripheral blood mononuclear cells, sampled in the third trimester of pregnancy. The receptors derive from a female donor with multiple sclerosis, enrolled in a pregnancy study.

This clone was picked up a small number of times. J is TRBJ1-4 and V is TRBV10-3; weak D call: TRBD1 (5 bases). The CDR3 extends over 13 amino acids. Germline V gene sequence: CDR1 ENHRY, CDR2 SYGVKD. Trimming left V 11 bases short and J 7 bases short, with 17 bases between. CDR3 nucleotides: TGTGCCGGTGGGGGGGGAGGAGTTGAAAAACTGTTTTTT. Encoded protein: CAGGGGGVEKLFF.

The V gene is TRBV6-1, the J gene TRBJ2-1; D possibly corresponds to TRBD2 (5 bases). The CDR3 contains 11 residues. V shed 7 bases and J shed 6 bases, with 7 bases lying between them. Germline CDR1 MNHNS, CDR2 SASEGT. The CDR3 sequence is CASKRVNEQFF. CDR3 nucleotide sequence: TGTGCCAGCAAGAGGGTCAATGAGCAGTTCTTC.

The chain links TRBV9 to TRBJ2-7; 7 nucleotides match TRBD1. The CDR3 runs to 17 residues. Germline V lookup: CDR1 SGDLS, CDR2 YYNGEE. The junction had 18 bases not matched to a gene; V was cut back by 6 bases and J by 3 bases. CDR3 coding DNA: TGTGCCAGCACAGTAACAGACAAGGGGGCGAGTCTCTACGAGCAGTACTTC. It codes for CASTVTDKGASLYEQYF.

The rearrangement links TRBV11-3 to TRBJ2-2; 9 bases agree with TRBD1. Germline V gene data show CDR1 as SGHNT and CDR2 as YENEEA. The CDR3 is made up of 15 amino acids. V trimming: 6 bases; J trimming: 5 bases; junction bases outside the gene matches: 7. CDR3 amino acids: CASSYGQGRTGELFF. CDR3 DNA sequence: TGTGCCAGCAGTTACGGACAGGGGAGAACCGGGGAGCTGTTTTTT.

V gene TRBV5-6 combines with J gene TRBJ1-2; 8 nucleotides match TRBD1. The germline gives CDR1 SGHDT, CDR2 YYEEEE. V lost 4 bases, J lost 0 bases, and 2 bases stayed unmatched. The CDR3 covers 14 residues. DNA of the CDR3: TGTGCCAGCAGCCCAGGGGGCGCTAACTATGGCTACACCTTC. It encodes CASSPGGANYGYTF. Together with reference TRBV5-6 and TRBJ1-2, the CDR3 gives the full variable domain: DAGVTQSPTHLIKTRGQQVTLRCSPKSGHDTVSWYQQALGQGPQFIFQYYEEEERQRGNFPDRFSGHQFPNYSSELNVNALLLGDSALYLCASSPGGANYGYTFGSGTRLTVV.

The chain joins TRBV13 to TRBJ2-1, with D possibly matching TRBD2 (5 bases). V lost 2 bases, J lost 8 bases, and 7 bases lay in between. CDR1 is PRHDT and CDR2 is FYEKMQ in the germline V gene (reference sequence). CDR3 size: 12 residues. CDR3 sequence: CASSLRGHEQFF. The CDR3 region has the DNA TGTGCCAGCAGCTTACGGGGTCATGAGCAGTTCTTC.

This chain uses TRBV11-2 with TRBJ1-6; TRBD1 might be the D (6 bases). The germline V gene encodes CDR1 SGHAT and CDR2 FQNNGV. The CDR3 is 18 residues long. V was shortened by 2 bases and J by 9 bases, with 23 bases between the two germline ends. CDR3 sequence reads: CASSLWRGSGTKGSPLHF. CDR3 nucleotide sequence: TGTGCCAGCAGCTTATGGAGAGGGTCCGGGACAAAAGGTTCACCCCTCCACTTT.

The V gene is TRBV4-2, the J gene TRBJ2-7; TRBD1 might be the D (5 bases). Trimming pared 3 bases from V and 1 base from J, leaving 13 bases between. Germline V gene data show CDR1 as LGHNA and CDR2 as YNFKEQ. The CDR3 has 15 amino acids. In DNA, the CDR3 is TGTGCCAGCAGCCAGGGGCTAGATCTATCCTACGAGCAGTACTTC. Residues: CASSQGLDLSYEQYF.

The chain recombines TRBV6-5 with TRBJ1-4, with a weak D call TRBD1 (6 bases). This CDR3 has 14 residues. Trimming cost V 5 bases and J 3 bases, with 10 bases left between them. Germline CDR1 is MNHEY and CDR2 is SVGAGI. The CDR3 DNA is TGTGCCAGCAGTCCGGACAGACCTAATGAAAAACTGTTTTTT. Encoded protein: CASSPDRPNEKLFF.

The V gene is TRBV2, the J gene TRBJ2-3; D is uncertain. Trimming took off 4 bases at V and 5 bases at J, with 13 bases between the two ends. The CDR3 spans 14 residues. Germline CDR1 and CDR2: SNHLY and FYNNEI. CDR3 sequence: CASSVPPPGDTQYF. The CDR3 DNA reads as TGTGCCAGCAGTGTACCTCCCCCAGGAGATACGCAGTATTTT.

The V call is TRBV18, the J call TRBJ2-2; D perhaps matches TRBD1 (5 bases). CDR3 length: 15 residues. Germline lookup yields CDR1 KGHSH and CDR2 LQKENI. Trimming removed 10 bases at V and 3 bases at J, with 18 bases between. CDR3 sequence reads: CAIPTRVSDTGELFF. DNA for the CDR3: TGTGCCATCCCAACCAGGGTTTCGGACACCGGGGAGCTGTTTTTT.

The V and J genes are TRBV6-5 and TRBJ2-1; no definite D call. Trimming took off 0 bases at V and 8 bases at J, with 2 bases between the two ends. CDR1 is MNHEY and CDR2 is SVGAGI in the germline V gene. The length of the CDR3 is 11 residues. Here the CDR3 reads CASSYSYEQFF. The CDR3 region has the DNA TGTGCCAGCAGTTACTCCTATGAGCAGTTCTTC.

This clone has just one count. The chain carries TRBV11-2 and TRBJ1-5, with 7 bases matching TRBD1. Germline CDR1 is SGHAT and CDR2 is FQNNGV. This CDR3 contains 13 residues. Trimming took 5 bases from V and 7 from J; bases not matched to a gene: 5. The CDR3 protein is CASSQDREQPQHF. The CDR3 region has the DNA TGTGCCAGCAGCCAAGACAGGGAGCAGCCCCAGCATTTT.

The J gene is TRBJ2-3, the V gene TRBV6-4, with TRBD2 matching over 13 bases. V was clipped by 2 bases and J by 4 bases; unmatched bases: 0. Germline CDR1 MRHNA, CDR2 SNTAGT. There are 15 residues in the CDR3. CDR3 sequence: CASSDTSGGADTQYF. Written as DNA, the CDR3 is TGTGCCAGCAGTGACACTAGCGGGGGGGCAGATACGCAGTATTTT.

This sequence joins TRBV12-5 and TRBJ1-2, with D perhaps TRBD1 (5 bases). Germline CDR1 LGHNT, CDR2 FRNRAP. The CDR3 contains 12 residues. The ends were cut back, 3 bases at V and 13 bases at J, with 15 bases in the middle. As DNA, the CDR3 is TGTGCTAGTGGTTTTGGGGGGGAAGATTGCACCTTC. Amino acid sequence: CASGFGGEDCTF.

This clone appeared once. This rearrangement joins TRBV10-1 to TRBJ2-7; TRBD1 matches 9 bases. V was pared by 3 bases and J by 4 bases, with 10 bases of the junction left unmatched. CDR1 is WNHNN and CDR2 is SYGVQD in the germline V gene (reference sequence). This CDR3 is built from 16 residues. CDR3 loop: CASSETGTGPDYEQYF. The CDR3 coding sequence is TGCGCCAGCAGTGAAACTGGGACAGGGCCAGATTACGAGCAGTACTTC.

This clone was observed a handful of times. This rearrangement joins TRBV6-1 to TRBJ2-6; D gene uncertain. Trimming removed 4 bases from V and 0 bases from J, with 7 bases in between. This CDR3 is built from 15 residues. The germline CDR1 and CDR2 sequences are MNHNS and SASEGT. DNA of the CDR3: TGTGCCAGCAGTGCTCAGCGCTCTGGGGCCAACGTCCTGACTTTC. As protein: CASSAQRSGANVLTF.

About this clone itself: A read error may account for a junction end that differs from germline. The CDR3 sequence is CSAEGVERGLSSYNEQFF. The CDR3 nucleotides are TGCAGCGCTGAAGGCGTTGAAAGGGGACTGAGCTCCTACAATGAGCAGTTCTTC. The chain links TRBV29-1 to TRBJ2-1, with D tentatively TRBD2 (6 bases). The CDR3 totals 18 residues. Germline CDR1 SQVTM, CDR2 ANQGSEA.

V usage is TRBV5-1 and J usage is TRBJ1-1, with 7 bases identical to TRBD1. This CDR3 spans 15 amino acids. Germline assignment: CDR1 SGHRS and CDR2 YFSETQ. Germline trimming cut 0 bases from V and 2 bases from J; bases unmatched to any gene: 4. The CDR3 protein is CASSLGSGGNTEAFF. The CDR3 coding sequence is TGCGCCAGCAGCTTGGGCTCAGGGGGAAACACTGAAGCTTTCTTT.

This sequence joins TRBV6-5 and TRBJ1-4; 9 bases agree with TRBD1. CDR3 length equals 15 residues. Losses at the gene ends were 5 bases for V and 8 bases for J; bases not matched to a gene: 9. The germline V gene has CDR1 MNHEY and CDR2 SVGAGI. The CDR3, as DNA: TGTGCCAGCAGTGGATACAGGGGGCTAGGGGAAAAACTGTTTTTT. It yields the protein CASSGYRGLGEKLFF.

V usage is TRBV9 and J usage is TRBJ1-4; D may be TRBD1 (6 bases). The CDR3 runs 16 residues. V dropped 3 bases and J dropped 0 bases, with 12 bases sitting between them. The germline gives CDR1 SGDLS, CDR2 YYNGEE. CDR3 nucleotide sequence: TGTGCCAGCAGCGCCCGGACAGATGCAACTAATGAAAAACTGTTTTTT. The encoded protein is CASSARTDATNEKLFF.

This chain joins TRBV15 and TRBJ1-1; D call uncertain. The CDR3 length is 15 residues. The germline V gene has CDR1 LNHNV and CDR2 YYDKDF (reference sequence). The germline V and J ends were trimmed by 0 bases and 0 bases, with 8 bases remaining between them. DNA for the CDR3: TGTGCCACCAGCAGAGATCGGTTGATGAACACTGAAGCTTTCTTT. It encodes CATSRDRLMNTEAFF.